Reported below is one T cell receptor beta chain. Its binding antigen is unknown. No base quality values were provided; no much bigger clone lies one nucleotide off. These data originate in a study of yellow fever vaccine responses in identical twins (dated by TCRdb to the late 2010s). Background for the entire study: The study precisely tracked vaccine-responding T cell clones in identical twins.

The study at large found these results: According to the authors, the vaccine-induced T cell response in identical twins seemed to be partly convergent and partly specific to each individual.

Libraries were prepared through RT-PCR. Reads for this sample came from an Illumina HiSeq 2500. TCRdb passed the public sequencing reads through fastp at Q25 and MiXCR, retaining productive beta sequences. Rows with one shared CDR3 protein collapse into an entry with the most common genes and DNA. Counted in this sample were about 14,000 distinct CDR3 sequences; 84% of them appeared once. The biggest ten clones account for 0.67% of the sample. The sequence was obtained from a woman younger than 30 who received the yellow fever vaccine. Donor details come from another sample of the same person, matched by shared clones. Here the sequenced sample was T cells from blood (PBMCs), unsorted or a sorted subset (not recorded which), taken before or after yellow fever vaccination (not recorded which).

DNA sequence: TGTGCCAGCAGATACCAAGCGACCTACGAGCAGTACGTC. Translated, it reads CASRYQATYEQYV. The chain is made from TRBV2 and TRBJ2-7; the D gene lacks a confident call. Including cysteine and valine, the CDR3 has 13 amino acids. Left in the record is the CDR3 DNA by itself, 39 bases read in frame from the first base. For CDR1 and CDR2, the germline V gene lists SNHLY and FYNNEI. The junction shows trimming of 6 bases on V and 2 bases on J, plus 11 bases between the germline ends.